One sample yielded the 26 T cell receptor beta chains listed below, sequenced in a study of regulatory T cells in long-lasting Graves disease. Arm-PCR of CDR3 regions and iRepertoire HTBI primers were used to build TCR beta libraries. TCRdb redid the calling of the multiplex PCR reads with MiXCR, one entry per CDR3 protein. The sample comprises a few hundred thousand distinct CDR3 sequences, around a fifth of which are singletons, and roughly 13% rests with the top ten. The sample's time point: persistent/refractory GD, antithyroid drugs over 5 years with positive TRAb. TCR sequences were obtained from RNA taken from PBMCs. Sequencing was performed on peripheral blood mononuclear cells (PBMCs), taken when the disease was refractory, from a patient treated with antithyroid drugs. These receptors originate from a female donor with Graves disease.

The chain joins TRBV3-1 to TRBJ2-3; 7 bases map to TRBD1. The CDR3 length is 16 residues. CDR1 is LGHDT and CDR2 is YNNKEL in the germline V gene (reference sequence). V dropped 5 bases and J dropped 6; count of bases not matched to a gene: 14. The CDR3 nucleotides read TGTGCCAGCAGCGATACCGGGACAGCCAAAAGCGATACGCAGTATTTT. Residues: CASSDTGTAKSDTQYF.

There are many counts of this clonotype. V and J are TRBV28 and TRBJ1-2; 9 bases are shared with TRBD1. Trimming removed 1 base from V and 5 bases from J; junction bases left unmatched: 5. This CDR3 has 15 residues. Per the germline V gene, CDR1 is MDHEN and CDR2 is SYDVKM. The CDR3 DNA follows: TGTGCCAGCAGTTTATACGACAGGGGGGGTTATGGCTACACCTTC. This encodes CASSLYDRGGYGYTF.

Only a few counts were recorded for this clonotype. The CDR3 sequence: CAWRLQVNTEAFF. The DNA of the CDR3 is TGTGCCTGGAGGTTACAGGTGAACACTGAAGCTTTCTTT. The J gene is TRBJ1-1, the V gene TRBV30, with TRBD1 as a possible D gene (5 bases). The CDR3 extends over 13 amino acids. V lost 3 bases, J lost 0 bases, and 8 bases lay in between. The germline gives CDR1 GTSNPN, CDR2 SVGIG (reference sequence).

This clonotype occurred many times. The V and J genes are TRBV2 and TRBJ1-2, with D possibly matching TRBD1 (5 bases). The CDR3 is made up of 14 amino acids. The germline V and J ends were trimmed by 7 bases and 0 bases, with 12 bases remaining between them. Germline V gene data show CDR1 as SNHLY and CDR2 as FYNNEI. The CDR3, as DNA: TGTGCCAGCAATGGGGACGGAGCTAACTATGGCTACACCTTC. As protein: CASNGDGANYGYTF.

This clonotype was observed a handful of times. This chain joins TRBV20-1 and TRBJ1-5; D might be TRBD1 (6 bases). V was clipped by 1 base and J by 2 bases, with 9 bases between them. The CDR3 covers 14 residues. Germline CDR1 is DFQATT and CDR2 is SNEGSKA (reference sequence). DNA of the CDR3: TGCAGTGCTAGAGGAGGGGGTGGCAATCAGCCCCAGCATTTT. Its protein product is CSARGGGGNQPQHF.

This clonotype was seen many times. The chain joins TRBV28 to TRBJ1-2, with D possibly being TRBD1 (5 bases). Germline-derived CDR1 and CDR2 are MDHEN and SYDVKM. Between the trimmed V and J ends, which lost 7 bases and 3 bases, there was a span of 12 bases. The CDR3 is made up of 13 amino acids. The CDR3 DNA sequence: TGTGCCAGCAACCCCGGGACCTACTATGGCTACACCTTC. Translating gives CASNPGTYYGYTF.

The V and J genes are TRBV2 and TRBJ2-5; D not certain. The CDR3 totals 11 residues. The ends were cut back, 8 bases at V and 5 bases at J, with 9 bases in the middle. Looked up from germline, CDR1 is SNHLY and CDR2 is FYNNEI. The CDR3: CASPLGETQYF. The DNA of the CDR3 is TGTGCCAGCCCCCTAGGGGAGACCCAGTACTTC.

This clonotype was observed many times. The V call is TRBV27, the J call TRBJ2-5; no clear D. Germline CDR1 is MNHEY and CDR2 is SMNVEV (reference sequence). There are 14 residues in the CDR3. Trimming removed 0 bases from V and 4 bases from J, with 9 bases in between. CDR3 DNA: TGTGCCAGCAGTTTATCGGAGTTTGGAGAGACCCAGTACTTC. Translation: CASSLSEFGETQYF.

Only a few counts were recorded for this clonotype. The DNA of the CDR3 is TGCGCCAGCAGCTTGTTCAGTGTTTTTGACGAGCAGTACTTC. Residues: CASSLFSVFDEQYF. The chain uses TRBV5-1 and TRBJ2-7, with D unclear. Germline V gives CDR1 SGHRS, CDR2 YFSETQ. V was clipped by 1 base and J by 5 bases, with 13 bases between them. This CDR3 comprises 14 residues.

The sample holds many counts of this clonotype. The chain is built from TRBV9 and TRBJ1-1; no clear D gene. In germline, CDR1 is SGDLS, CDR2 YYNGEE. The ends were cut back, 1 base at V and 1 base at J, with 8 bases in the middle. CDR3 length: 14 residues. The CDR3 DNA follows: TGTGCCAGCAGCGTAAGAGGAGGGAACACTGAAGCTTTCTTT. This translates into CASSVRGGNTEAFF.

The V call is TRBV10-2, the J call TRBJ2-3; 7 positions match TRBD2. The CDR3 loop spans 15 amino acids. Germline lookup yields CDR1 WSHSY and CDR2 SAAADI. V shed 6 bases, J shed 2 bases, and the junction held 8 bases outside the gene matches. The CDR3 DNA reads TGCGCCAGCAGGGCGGGTCGGGAGGTCACAGATACGCAGTATTTT. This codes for CASRAGREVTDTQYF.

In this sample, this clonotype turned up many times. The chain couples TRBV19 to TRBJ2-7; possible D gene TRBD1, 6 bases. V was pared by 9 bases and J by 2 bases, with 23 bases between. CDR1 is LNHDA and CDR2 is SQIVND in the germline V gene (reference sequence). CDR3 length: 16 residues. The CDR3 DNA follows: TGTGCCAGCGCGGGCGATACGAGACAGGCTACCTACGAGCAGTACTTC. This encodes CASAGDTRQATYEQYF.

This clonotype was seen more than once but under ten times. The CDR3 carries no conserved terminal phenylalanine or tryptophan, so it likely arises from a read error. The CDR3 coding sequence is TGTGCCGGCAGTCCGGGATGGAGCACCGGGGAGCTGTTTCTT. Amino acid sequence: CAGSPGWSTGELFL. The chain links TRBV27 to TRBJ2-2, with D possibly TRBD2 on 5 matching bases. CDR3 length: 14 amino acids. Germline lookup yields CDR1 MNHEY and CDR2 SMNVEV (reference sequence).

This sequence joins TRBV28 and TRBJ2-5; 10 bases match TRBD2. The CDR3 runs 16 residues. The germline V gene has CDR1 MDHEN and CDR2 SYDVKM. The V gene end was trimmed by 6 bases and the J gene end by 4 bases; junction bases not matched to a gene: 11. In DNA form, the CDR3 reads TGTGCCAGCAGGGTATTAGCGGGAGGTGGAGGAGAGACCCAGTACTTC. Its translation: CASRVLAGGGGETQYF. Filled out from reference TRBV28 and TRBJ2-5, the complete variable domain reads DVKVTQSSRYLVKRTGEKVFLECVQDMDHENMFWYRQDPGLGLRLIYFSYDVKMKEKGDIPEGYSVSREKKERFSLILESASTNQTSMYLCASRVLAGGGGETQYFGPGTRLLVL.

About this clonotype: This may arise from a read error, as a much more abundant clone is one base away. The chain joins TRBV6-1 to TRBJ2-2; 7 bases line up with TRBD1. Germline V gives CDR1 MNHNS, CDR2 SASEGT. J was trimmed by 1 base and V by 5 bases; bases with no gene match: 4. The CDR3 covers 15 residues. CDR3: CASSLYRGNTGELFF. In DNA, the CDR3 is TGTGCCAGCAGTCTCTACAGGGGGAACACCGGGGAGCTGTTTTTT.

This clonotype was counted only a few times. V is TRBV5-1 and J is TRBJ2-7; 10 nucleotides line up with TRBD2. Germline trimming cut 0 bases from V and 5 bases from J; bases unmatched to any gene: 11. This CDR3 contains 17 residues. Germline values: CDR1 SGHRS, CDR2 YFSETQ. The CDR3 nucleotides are TGCGCCAGCAGCTTGGTCTTAGCGGGAGGAAGTGTCGACGAGCAGTACTTC. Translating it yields CASSLVLAGGSVDEQYF.

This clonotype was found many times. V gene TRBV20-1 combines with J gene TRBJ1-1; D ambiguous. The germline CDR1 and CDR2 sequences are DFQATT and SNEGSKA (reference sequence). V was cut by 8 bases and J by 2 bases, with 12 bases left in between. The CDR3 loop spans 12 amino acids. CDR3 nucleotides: TGCAGTTCCCCCCGAGATAACACTGAAGCTTTCTTT. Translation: CSSPRDNTEAFF.

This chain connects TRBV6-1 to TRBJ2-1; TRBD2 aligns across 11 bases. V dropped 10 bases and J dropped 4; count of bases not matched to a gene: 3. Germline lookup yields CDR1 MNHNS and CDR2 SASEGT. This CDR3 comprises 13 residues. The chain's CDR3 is CATSGRSYNEQFF. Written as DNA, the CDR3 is TGTGCCACTAGCGGGAGGAGTTACAATGAGCAGTTCTTC.

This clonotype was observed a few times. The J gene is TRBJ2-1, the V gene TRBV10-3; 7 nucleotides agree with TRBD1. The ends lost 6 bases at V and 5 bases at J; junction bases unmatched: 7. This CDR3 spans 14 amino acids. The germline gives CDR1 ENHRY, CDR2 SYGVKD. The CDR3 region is CAIREHGQDNEQFF. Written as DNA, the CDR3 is TGTGCCATCAGGGAACACGGACAGGACAATGAGCAGTTCTTC.

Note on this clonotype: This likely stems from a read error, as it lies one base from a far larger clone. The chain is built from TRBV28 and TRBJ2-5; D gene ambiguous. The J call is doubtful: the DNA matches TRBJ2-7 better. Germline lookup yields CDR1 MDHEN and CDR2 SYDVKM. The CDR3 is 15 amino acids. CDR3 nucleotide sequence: TGTGCCAGCAGTTCTCACGACAAGAGCTCCTACGAGCAGTACTTC. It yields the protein CASSSHDKSSYEQYF.

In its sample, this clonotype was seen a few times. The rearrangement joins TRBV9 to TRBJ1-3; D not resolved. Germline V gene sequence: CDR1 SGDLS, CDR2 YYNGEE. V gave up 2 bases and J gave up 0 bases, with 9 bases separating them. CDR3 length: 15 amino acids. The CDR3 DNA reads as TGTGCCAGCAGCGTGACTGCTGTCTCTGGAAACACCATATATTTT. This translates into CASSVTAVSGNTIYF. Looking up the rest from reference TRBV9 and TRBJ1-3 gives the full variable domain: DSGVTQTPKHLITATGQRVTLRCSPRSGDLSVYWYQQSLDQGLQFLIQYYNGEERAKGNILERFSAQQFPDLHSELNLSSLELGDSALYFCASSVTAVSGNTIYFGEGSWLTVV.

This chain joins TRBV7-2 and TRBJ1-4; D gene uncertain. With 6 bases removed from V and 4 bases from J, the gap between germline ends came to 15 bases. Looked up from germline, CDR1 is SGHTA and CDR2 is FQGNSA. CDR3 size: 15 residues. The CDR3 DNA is TGTGCCAGCAGAGGGTCAGGCGGCTTTAATGAAAAACTGTTTTTT. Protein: CASRGSGGFNEKLFF.

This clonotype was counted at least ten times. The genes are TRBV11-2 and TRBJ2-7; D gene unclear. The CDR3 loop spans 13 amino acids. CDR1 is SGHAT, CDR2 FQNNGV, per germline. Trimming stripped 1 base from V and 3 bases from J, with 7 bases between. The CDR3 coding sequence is TGTGCCAGCAGCTTAGGCTTCCTCTACGAGCAGTACTTC. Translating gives CASSLGFLYEQYF.

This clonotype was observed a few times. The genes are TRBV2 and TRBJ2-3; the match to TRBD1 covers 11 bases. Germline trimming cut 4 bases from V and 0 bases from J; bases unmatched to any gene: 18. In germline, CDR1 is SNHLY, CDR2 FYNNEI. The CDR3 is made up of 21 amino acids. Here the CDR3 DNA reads TGTGCCAGCAGTGGGACAGGGGGCATCGGGAGCCTCCCAAATAGCACAGATACGCAGTATTTT. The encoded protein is CASSGTGGIGSLPNSTDTQYF. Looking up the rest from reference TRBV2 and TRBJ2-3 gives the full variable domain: EPEVTQTPSHQVTQMGQEVILRCVPISNHLYFYWYRQILGQKVEFLVSFYNNEISEKSEIFDDQFSVERPDGSNFTLKIRSTKLEDSAMYFCASSGTGGIGSLPNSTDTQYFGPGTRLTVL.

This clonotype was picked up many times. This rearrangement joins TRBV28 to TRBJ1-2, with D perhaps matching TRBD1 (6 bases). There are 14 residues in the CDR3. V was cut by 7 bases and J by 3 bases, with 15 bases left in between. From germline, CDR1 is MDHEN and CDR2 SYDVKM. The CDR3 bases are TGTGCCAGCAAACACATACAGGGCGACTATGGCTACACCTTC. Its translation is CASKHIQGDYGYTF.

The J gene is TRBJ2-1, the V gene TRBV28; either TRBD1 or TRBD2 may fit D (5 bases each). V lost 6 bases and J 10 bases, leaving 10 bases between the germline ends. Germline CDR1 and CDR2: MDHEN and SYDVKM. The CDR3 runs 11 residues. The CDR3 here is CASRGVGEQFF. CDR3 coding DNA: TGTGCCAGCAGGGGGGTCGGGGAGCAGTTCTTC.